A selection of T cell receptor beta chains follows, all from one sample in a study of siplizumab effects on memory and regulatory T cells. Repertoires were generated with immunoSEQ multiplex PCR, while TCRdb's copy carries only in-frame clones and drops some. Of under 95,000 clones in the sample, approximately 95% are singletons; the top ten hold around 0.3%. The specimen sequenced was non-Treg CD4+ T cells sorted from blood. The receptor source for this set is a human donor in good health. Each CDR3 is given with its conserved first and last residue. A D gene is named only where the DNA matches it firmly. Part of the rows lack a size; the others show once, few, many or a class for expanded clones.

D	V	J	size	length	DNA	CDR3
.	TRBV11-3	TRBJ2-5	.	13	TGTGCCAGCAGCTTAGGTGGCTTTGAGACCCAGTACTTC	CASSLGGFETQYF
.	TRBV11-2	TRBJ2-7	.	11	TGTGCCAGCAGCTTACTACTGGAGCAGTACTTC	CASSLLLEQYF
.	TRBV11-3	TRBJ2-1	.	14	TGTGCCAGCAGCTCAAGCTTTAGGTGGGGTGAGCAGTTCTTC	CASSSSFRWGEQFF
TRBD1	TRBV25-1	TRBJ2-6	.	17	TGTGCCAGCAGTGAATGGGGCGAGGGGGCCGGGGCCAACGTCCTGACTTTC	CASSEWGEGAGANVLTF
TRBD2	TRBV9	TRBJ2-5	.	17	TGTGCCAGCAGCGTAGGACTAGCGGGAGGGTACCAAGAGACCCAGTACTTC	CASSVGLAGGYQETQYF
.	TRBV15	TRBJ1-1	.	15	TGTGCCACCAGCAGAGATCCTTCAGTGAACACTGAAGCTTTCTTT	CATSRDPSVNTEAFF
TRBD1	TRBV5-1	TRBJ1-4	.	15	TGCGCCAGCAGCCGGGGACAGGGGGCGGAAGAAAAACTGTTTTTT	CASSRGQGAEEKLFF
.	TRBV7-2	TRBJ2-1	once	17	TGTGCCAGCAGCTTAGCGGGGCTAGCTGAGTACTACAATGAGCAGTTCTTC	CASSLAGLAEYYNEQFF
.	TRBV21-1	TRBJ1-1	.	16	TGTGCCAGCAGCGCCCCCCGGGTGGAGGGGGGCACTGAAGCTTTCTTT	CASSAPRVEGGTEAFF
.	TRBV28	TRBJ2-5	.	14	TGTGCCAGCAGTTTGGCGGGACAGCAAGAGACCCAGTACTTC	CASSLAGQQETQYF
.	TRBV18	TRBJ2-4	.	16	TGTGCCAGCTCGTCAGGGGTCCTCGCCGCCCAAAACATTCAGTACTTC	CASSSGVLAAQNIQYF
TRBD1	TRBV5-5	TRBJ1-2	once	13	TGTGCCAGCACCTCCGACAGGGCTCTTGGCTACACCTTC	CASTSDRALGYTF
.	TRBV7-3	TRBJ2-7	.	14	TGTGCCAGCAGCGTCGGGGGAGGAGCCTACGAGCAGTACTTC	CASSVGGGAYEQYF
.	TRBV10-3	TRBJ2-1	.	15	TGTGCCATCAGTGAGTCGGCCCTAGAGGGGAATGAGCAGTTCTTC	CAISESALEGNEQFF
.	TRBV18	TRBJ2-4	once	13	TGTGCCAGCTCACGCGCCGCTGAAAACATTCAGTACTTC	CASSRAAENIQYF
.	TRBV7-8	TRBJ2-5	.	17	TGTGCCAGCAGCTTAGTGAGCCCGACAGCACTACAAGAGACCCAGTACTTC	CASSLVSPTALQETQYF
.	TRBV19	TRBJ1-4	many	14	TGTGCCAGTAGTACGGAGGGGCTGCGGGAAAAACTGTTTTTT	CASSTEGLREKLFF
.	TRBV30	TRBJ1-4	few	13	TGTGCCTTGCAAACGGGGGGTGCTGAAAAACTGTTTTTT	CALQTGGAEKLFF
TRBD1	TRBV4-2	TRBJ2-5	once	14	TGTGCCAGCAGCCAAGGGGGGACAGATGAGACCCAGTACTTC	CASSQGGTDETQYF
TRBD2	TRBV30	TRBJ2-3	.	12	TGTGCCTGGATAGGCGGGAGGGATACGCAGTATTTT	CAWIGGRDTQYF
TRBD1	TRBV19	TRBJ2-3	.	14	TGTGCCAGCCGAGACAGGGGGGGGACAGATACGCAGTATTTT	CASRDRGGTDTQYF
TRBD1	TRBV10-3	TRBJ2-2	.	16	TGTGCCATCAGTGAGTCGAAGACAGGGAGCACCGGGGAGCTGTTTTTT	CAISESKTGSTGELFF
.	TRBV5-1	TRBJ1-4	.	15	TGCGCCAGCAGCTTGGAGGGAACCCGTAATGAAAAACTGTTTTTT	CASSLEGTRNEKLFF
TRBD1	TRBV2	TRBJ2-7	.	13	TGTGCCAGCACCCAGGGGGCGGATTACGAGCAGTACTTC	CASTQGADYEQYF
TRBD1	TRBV18	TRBJ1-2	.	17	TGTGCCAGCTCACCACCGGGACAGGCACCACCTAACTATGGCTACACCTTC	CASSPPGQAPPNYGYTF
TRBD1	TRBV19	TRBJ2-5	.	15	TGTGCCAGTAGTCAGAAAGGGACAGTGCAAGAGACCCAGTACTTC	CASSQKGTVQETQYF
.	TRBV5-1	TRBJ2-1	.	12	TGCGCCAGCAGCCTTAACGAATGGGAGCAGTTCTTC	CASSLNEWEQFF
.	TRBV5-4	TRBJ1-2	.	13	TGTGCCAGCAGCTTGGACAGTATCTATGGCTACACCTTC	CASSLDSIYGYTF
.	TRBV11-2	TRBJ2-5	.	16	TGTGCCAGCAGCCGCACCGGGACACCGTCACAAGAGACCCAGTACTTC	CASSRTGTPSQETQYF
.	TRBV5-8	TRBJ2-7	.	12	TGTGCCAGCAGCTTGACCGACGTGGAGCAGTACTTC	CASSLTDVEQYF
.	TRBV6-1	TRBJ1-2	once	17	TGTGCCAGCAGCGAAAGGAGGCAGGGAGGGGGTAACTATGGCTACACCTTC	CASSERRQGGGNYGYTF
.	TRBV5-6	TRBJ1-2	.	15	TGTGCCAGCACCGACGACTATAGGGTAGCATATGGCTACACCTTC	CASTDDYRVAYGYTF
TRBD1	TRBV5-4	TRBJ2-7	.	14	TGTGCCAGCAGCTCCCGGACAGGCATAGGCGAGCAGTACTTC	CASSSRTGIGEQYF
.	TRBV5-1	TRBJ2-7	.	17	TGCGCCAGCAGCTTGGGTCCAGGAGCGATTTCAGCCTACGAGCAGTACTTC	CASSLGPGAISAYEQYF
.	TRBV30	TRBJ1-2	.	14	TGTGCCTGGACCCCAATCCTGAGGGACGGTGGCTACACCTTC	CAWTPILRDGGYTF
TRBD1	TRBV2	TRBJ1-3	.	15	TGTGCCAGCAGTGATTTAGGACAGGGTGGAAACACCATATATTTT	CASSDLGQGGNTIYF
.	TRBV10-2	TRBJ1-5	.	13	TGCGCCAGCACCCAGGGAGGCAATCAGCCCCAGCATTTT	CASTQGGNQPQHF
TRBD1	TRBV18	TRBJ2-7	.	14	TGTGCCAGCTCACATGACAGGGCCAACTACGAGCAGTACTTC	CASSHDRANYEQYF
.	TRBV2	TRBJ2-1	once	14	TGTGCCAGCAGTCGGACAGAACCTCAGCTTGAGCAGTTCTTC	CASSRTEPQLEQFF
TRBD1	TRBV10-1	TRBJ1-1	.	15	TGCGCCAGCAGTGAGGCTCGGACAGGGGGCACTGAAGCTTTCTTT	CASSEARTGGTEAFF
TRBD1	TRBV19	TRBJ1-5	.	14	TGTGCCAGTAGTATTACAGGGGGCGGGCAGCCCCAGCATTTT	CASSITGGGQPQHF
TRBD1	TRBV27	TRBJ1-1	.	13	TGTGCCAGCAGTTGGACAGGGAACACTGAAGCTTTCTTT	CASSWTGNTEAFF
TRBD2	TRBV28	TRBJ2-1	.	15	TGTGCCAGCAGTACACTAGCGGGGCCAGACAATGAGCAGTTCTTC	CASSTLAGPDNEQFF
.	TRBV4-1	TRBJ1-1	once	15	TGCGCCAGCAGCCGCACAGGGAGCATGAACACTGAAGCTTTCTTT	CASSRTGSMNTEAFF
.	TRBV11-2	TRBJ2-1	.	14	TGTGCCAGCAGCTTAGCGGGAGTTAGCAATGAGCAGTTCTTC	CASSLAGVSNEQFF
.	TRBV18	TRBJ2-5	.	15	TGTGCCAGCTCACCAAATCAGGCAGGGGAAGGGACCCAGTACTTC	CASSPNQAGEGTQYF
.	TRBV6-6	TRBJ2-1	.	12	TGTGCCAGCAGGCCCGCGGGTTCTGAGCAGTTCTTC	CASRPAGSEQFF
.	TRBV30	TRBJ2-3	.	14	TGTGCCGGGCTAAAACAGGGTTATACAGATACGCAGTATTTT	CAGLKQGYTDTQYF
.	TRBV15	TRBJ2-3	.	17	TGTGCCACCAGCAAAAGTTGGCGGGGAGGAGGTACAGATACGCAGTATTTT	CATSKSWRGGGTDTQYF
TRBD1	TRBV5-1	TRBJ1-1	.	12	TGCGCCAGCAGGACAGGGGACACTGAAGCTTTCTTT	CASRTGDTEAFF
TRBD2	TRBV28	TRBJ2-7	.	17	TGTGCCAGCAGTTCCCCGGTGGGAGCGGGGAACTCCTACGAGCAGTACTTC	CASSSPVGAGNSYEQYF
.	TRBV5-6	TRBJ2-3	.	13	TGTGCCAGCAGCTTGCCAGCAACAGATACGCAGTATTTT	CASSLPATDTQYF
TRBD1	TRBV5-8	TRBJ1-1	once	15	TGTGCCAGCAGCCCCCCCGGGACAGGGGAAATGAAAGCTTTCTTT	CASSPPGTGEMKAFF
TRBD2	TRBV5-1	TRBJ2-3	.	17	TGCGCCAGCAGCTTGGCCAGTAGCGGGAGGGCCTTGGATACGCAGTATTTT	CASSLASSGRALDTQYF
TRBD1	TRBV7-6	TRBJ1-1	.	14	TGTGCCAGCAGCTTAGCGCCACAGGGGACTGAAGCTTTCTTT	CASSLAPQGTEAFF
.	TRBV28	TRBJ1-2	.	13	TGTGCCAGCAGCCAGGGACGGTTCTATGGCTACACCTTC	CASSQGRFYGYTF
.	TRBV15	TRBJ2-3	.	15	TGTGCCACCAGCAGAGCGGGGGGCACGTCAGATACGCAGTATTTT	CATSRAGGTSDTQYF
.	TRBV7-9	TRBJ2-1	.	15	TGTGCCAGCAGCCTAGCCGCAAGCTCCTACAATGAGCAGTTCTTC	CASSLAASSYNEQFF